What follows describes a single T cell receptor (beta chain). The data were taken from a study of blood T cell repertoires in COVID-19. Method: immunoSEQ multiplex PCR; TCRdb's copy keeps in-frame clones and lacks some. Among a few hundred thousand clones listed, roughly 84% were seen once. The CDR3 is made up of 14 amino acids. Germline assignment: CDR1 LNHDA and CDR2 SQIVND (reference sequence). Trimming cost V 7 bases and J 4 bases; bases outside gene matches: 7. The clonotype comes from a woman aged 45-65 years who had been exposed to COVID-19. The specimen sequenced was PBMCs or T cells enriched from blood (not recorded which). The rearrangement uses TRBV19 and TRBJ2-7; 10 positions agree with TRBD1. The chain's CDR3 is CASTVGTGAYEQYF. CDR3 coding DNA: TGTGCCAGTACCGTCGGGACAGGGGCGTACGAGCAGTACTTC.